This entry concerns a single TCR beta chain. Its antigen remains unidentified. The germline gives CDR1 SGHNT, CDR2 YYREEE (reference sequence). The CDR3 length is 17 residues. Between the trimmed V and J ends, which lost 0 bases and 3 bases, there was a span of 13 bases. This record comes from a study of beta chain features in type 1 diabetes. Study in general: The examined sorted cells totaled about 110 million across samples. Findings and caveats of the study: The study found fewer insertions and more deletions at VDJ junctions in type 1 diabetes patients. There was a moderate but significant shortening of TCRB CDR3s in all four CD4+ subsets of Type 1 diabetes patients.

Every isolated RNA sample was fully reverse transcribed, so sequencing captured expressed TCRB transcripts. Produced via immunoSEQ multiplex PCR; TCRdb's table is partial and in-frame only. The sample has hundreds of thousands of clones, around an eighth seen once. Sequencing was done on a sample of naive CD4+ T cells from blood. This sequence joins TRBV5-4 and TRBJ2-6; D call uncertain. This receptor was obtained from a man between 18 and 35 years old with type 1 diabetes. The CDR3 nucleotides read TGTGCCAGCAGCTTGGTCCCCAAATGGGGTGGGGCCAACGTCCTGACTTTC. Protein product: CASSLVPKWGGANVLTF.